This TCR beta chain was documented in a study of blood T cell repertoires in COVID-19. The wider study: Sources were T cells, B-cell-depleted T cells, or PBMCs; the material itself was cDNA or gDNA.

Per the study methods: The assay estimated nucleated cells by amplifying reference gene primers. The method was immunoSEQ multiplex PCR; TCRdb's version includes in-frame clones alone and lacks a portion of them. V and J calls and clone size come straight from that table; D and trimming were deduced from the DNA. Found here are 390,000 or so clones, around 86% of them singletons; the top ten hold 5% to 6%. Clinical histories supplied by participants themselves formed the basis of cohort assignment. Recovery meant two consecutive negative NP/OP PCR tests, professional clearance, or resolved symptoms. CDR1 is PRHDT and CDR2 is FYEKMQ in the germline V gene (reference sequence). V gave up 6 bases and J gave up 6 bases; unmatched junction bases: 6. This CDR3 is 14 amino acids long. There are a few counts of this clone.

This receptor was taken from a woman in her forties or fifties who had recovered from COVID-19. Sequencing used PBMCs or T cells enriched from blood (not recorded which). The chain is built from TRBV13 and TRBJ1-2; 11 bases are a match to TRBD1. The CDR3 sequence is CASSPVGQGDGYTF. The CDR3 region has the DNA TGTGCCAGCAGTCCAGTGGGACAGGGGGATGGCTACACCTTC.